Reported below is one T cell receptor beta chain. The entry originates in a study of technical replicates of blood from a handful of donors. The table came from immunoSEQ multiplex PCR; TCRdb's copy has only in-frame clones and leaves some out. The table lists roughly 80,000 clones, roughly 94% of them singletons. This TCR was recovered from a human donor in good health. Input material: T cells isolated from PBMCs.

The CDR3 loop reads CSVEPSGDLEQYF. In nucleotides, the CDR3 is TGCAGCGTTGAGCCTAGCGGAGACTTGGAGCAGTACTTC. The chain couples TRBV29-1 to TRBJ2-7; the match to TRBD2 covers 7 bases. The CDR3 extends over 13 amino acids. CDR1 is SQVTM, CDR2 ANQGSEA, per germline. Germline trimming cut 3 bases from V and 7 bases from J; bases unmatched to any gene: 9.